Following are 20 T cell receptor beta chains from one sample sequenced in a study of blood T cell repertoires in COVID-19. TCRdb's table, derived via immunoSEQ multiplex PCR, lists solely in-frame clones and lacks some. Of roughly 250,000 clones listed, 70% to 90% are singletons. The sequenced material came from peripheral blood. Every receptor here comes from a man aged 45-65 years with acute or convalescent COVID-19.

The V call is TRBV6-5, the J call TRBJ1-1; D gene uncertain. V was clipped by 1 base and J by 1 base, with 10 bases between them. Germline V gives CDR1 MNHEY, CDR2 SVGAGI. CDR3 size: 15 residues. The CDR3 DNA sequence: TGTGCCAGCAGTTACTTTTTGGGCTGGAACACTGAAGCTTTCTTT. As protein: CASSYFLGWNTEAFF.

The chain combines TRBV23-1 with TRBJ2-2; 15 nucleotides agree with TRBD2. TRBV23-1 is flagged as an ORF with uncertain function. This CDR3 comprises 23 residues. The J segment lost 3 bases and the V segment lost 1 base, leaving 18 bases of the junction unmatched. The CDR3 bases are TGCGCCAGCAGTCAATACCCTGCCCGTGGACTAGCGGGAGGGCCTAGGGACACCGGGGAGCTGTTTTTT. This sequence encodes CASSQYPARGLAGGPRDTGELFF.

The gene calls are TRBV28 and TRBJ1-4, with D hard to call. V lost 3 bases, J lost 8 bases, and 16 bases lay in between. The CDR3 is 15 residues long. CDR1 and CDR2 from the germline V gene are MDHEN and SYDVKM. CDR3: CASSLGQYAEEKLFF. DNA for the CDR3: TGTGCCAGCAGTTTGGGCCAGTACGCAGAGGAAAAACTGTTTTTT.

This sequence joins TRBV6-5 and TRBJ2-7, with D tentatively TRBD2 (6 bases). The CDR3 loop spans 13 amino acids. Between the trimmed V and J ends, which lost 5 bases and 2 bases, there was a span of 10 bases. Germline values: CDR1 MNHEY, CDR2 SVGAGI. The CDR3 region is CASSHSGAYEQYF. The CDR3 DNA reads TGTGCCAGCAGTCATAGCGGAGCCTACGAGCAGTACTTC.

The table lists this clone with a few counts. This rearrangement joins TRBV7-9 to TRBJ2-7, with D perhaps TRBD1 (5 bases). The CDR3 has 15 residues. Germline loops: CDR1 SEHNR, CDR2 FQNEAQ (reference sequence). Between the trimmed V and J ends, which lost 3 bases and 4 bases, there was a span of 16 bases. CDR3 nucleotide sequence: TGTGCCAGCAGCTTGTTCCCTGGGGCAGGGTACGAGCAGTACTTC. It translates to CASSLFPGAGYEQYF.

The chain is built from TRBV5-1 and TRBJ2-6, with D possibly matching TRBD2 (5 bases). Looked up from germline, CDR1 is SGHRS and CDR2 is YFSETQ. The CDR3 runs 17 residues. V was pared by 2 bases and J by 0 bases, with 12 bases between. The CDR3 region has the DNA TGCGCCAGCAGCTTAGCGGTCACTCGCTCTGGGGCCAACGTCCTGACTTTC. Translating gives CASSLAVTRSGANVLTF.

This chain connects TRBV18 to TRBJ2-4; 10 nucleotides match TRBD2. The CDR3 covers 18 residues. CDR1 is KGHSH and CDR2 is LQKENI in the germline V gene. J lost 0 bases, V lost 3 bases, and 8 bases had no gene match. The CDR3 DNA is TGTGCCAGCTCACCCCAAGGACTAGCGGAGCTAGCCAAAAACATTCAGTACTTC. It translates to CASSPQGLAELAKNIQYF.

The chain carries TRBV3-1 (or the pseudogene TRBV3-2) and TRBJ1-2; 10 bases fit TRBD1. J lost 6 bases, V lost 2 bases, and 3 bases had no gene match. The CDR3 covers 14 residues. Germline CDR1 is LGHDT and CDR2 is YNNKEL (reference sequence). The CDR3 nucleotides are TGTGCCAGCAGCCAAAGGACAGGGGGAAATGGCTACACCTTC. Translated, it gives CASSQRTGGNGYTF.

This clone was counted a single time. The chain has TRBV11-1 and TRBJ1-1; 7 positions agree with TRBD1. This CDR3 region has 15 residues. The junction had 5 bases not matched to a gene; V was cut back by 1 base and J by 3 bases. From germline, CDR1 is SGHAT and CDR2 FQDESV (reference sequence). The DNA of the CDR3 is TGTGCCAGCAGCTTAGACGCAGGGGGGTACACTGAAGCTTTCTTT. Protein: CASSLDAGGYTEAFF.

This clone appeared a single time. The chain recombines TRBV5-5 with TRBJ2-5, with D possibly TRBD1 on 5 matching bases. V was pared by 4 bases and J by 1 base, with 11 bases between. Germline CDR1 reads SGHKS; CDR2 reads YYEKEE (reference sequence). The CDR3 totals 14 residues. CDR3 protein: CASSRSTAQETQYF. The CDR3 DNA follows: TGTGCCAGCAGCAGATCGACAGCCCAAGAGACCCAGTACTTC.

J is TRBJ2-7 and V is TRBV18; TRBD2 might be the D (5 bases). The V end lost 3 bases, the J end lost 6 bases, and 12 bases lay between the germline ends. Germline CDR1 KGHSH, CDR2 LQKENI. CDR3 size: 13 residues. The CDR3 protein is CASSPPLAIEQYF. The CDR3 nucleotides are TGTGCCAGCTCACCCCCGTTAGCGATCGAGCAGTACTTC.

This clone was observed a single time. The CDR3, as DNA: TGTGCCTGGAGTGCAACAACAGGGGGCACTGAAGCTTTCTTT. It encodes CAWSATTGGTEAFF. The chain links TRBV30 to TRBJ1-1; 8 nucleotides match TRBD1. Germline V CDR1 and CDR2: GTSNPN, SVGIG (reference sequence). J was trimmed by 4 bases and V by 1 base; bases with no gene match: 5. The CDR3 consists of 14 residues. Looking up the rest from reference TRBV30 and TRBJ1-1 gives the full variable domain: SQTIHQWPATLVQPVGSPLSLECTVEGTSNPNLYWYRQAAGRGLQLLFYSVGIGQISSEVPQNLSASRPQDRQFILSSKKLLLSDSGFYLCAWSATTGGTEAFFGQGTRLTVV.

The V call is TRBV5-6, the J call TRBJ2-3, with TRBD2 identical over 11 bases. Germline lookup yields CDR1 SGHDT and CDR2 YYEEEE. This CDR3 has 17 residues. Trimming at V came to 7 bases and at J to 0 bases, leaving 10 bases not matched to a gene. The CDR3 DNA follows: TGTGCCAGCGGGCCCGGGACTAGCGGAGGGAGCACAGATACGCAGTATTTT. This gives the protein CASGPGTSGGSTDTQYF. Full variable domain (outside the CDR3, taken from reference TRBV5-6 and TRBJ2-3): DAGVTQSPTHLIKTRGQQVTLRCSPKSGHDTVSWYQQALGQGPQFIFQYYEEEERQRGNFPDRFSGHQFPNYSSELNVNALLLGDSALYLCASGPGTSGGSTDTQYFGPGTRLTVL.

The chain joins TRBV7-6 to TRBJ1-5, with 10 bases lining up with TRBD1. The CDR3 runs to 15 residues. Trimming cost V 2 bases and J 6 bases; bases outside gene matches: 4. In germline, CDR1 is SGHVS, CDR2 FNYEAQ. CDR3 sequence (DNA): TGTGCCAGCAGCTTAACGACAGGGGGCCTTCAGCCCCAGCATTTT. Protein sequence: CASSLTTGGLQPQHF.

This rearrangement joins TRBV5-8 to TRBJ1-2, with 8 nucleotides matching TRBD1. In germline, CDR1 is SGHTS, CDR2 YDEGEE. J lost 6 bases, V lost 0 bases, and 13 bases had no gene match. The CDR3 has 17 amino acids. CDR3 DNA sequence: TGTGCCAGCAGCTTGGCCGTTCCTTTGACAGGGGCGGATGGCTACACCTTC. Its protein is CASSLAVPLTGADGYTF.

J is TRBJ1-2 and V is TRBV19; the match to TRBD1 covers 9 bases. Germline V gene lookup returns CDR1 LNHDA and CDR2 SQIVND (reference sequence). After removal of 4 bases from V and 8 bases from J, the junction contained 2 bases not matched to a gene. The CDR3 extends over 12 amino acids. The chain's CDR3 is CASSRDREGYTF. CDR3 in DNA: TGTGCCAGTAGTAGGGACAGGGAGGGCTACACCTTC.

The gene calls are TRBV19 and TRBJ1-1, with a tentative D call TRBD1 (6 bases). The CDR3 runs 14 residues. CDR1 is LNHDA, CDR2 SQIVND, per germline (reference sequence). Trimming cost V 6 bases and J 1 base, with 12 bases left between them. CDR3 loop: CASRPQGQNTEAFF. The DNA of the CDR3 is TGTGCCAGTAGACCACAGGGACAGAACACTGAAGCTTTCTTT. Supplemented by reference TRBV19 and TRBJ1-1, the full variable domain reads DGGITQSPKYLFRKEGQNVTLSCEQNLNHDAMYWYRQDPGQGLRLIYYSQIVNDFQKGDIAEGYSVSREKKESFPLTVTSAQKNPTAFYLCASRPQGQNTEAFFGQGTRLTVV.

V usage is TRBV25-1 and J usage is TRBJ2-2, with a weak D call TRBD2 (6 bases). Trimming pared 2 bases from V and 3 bases from J, leaving 10 bases between. The germline CDR1 and CDR2 sequences are MGHDK and SYGVNS. The CDR3 consists of 15 residues. This chain's CDR3 is CASSEGGYDTGELFF. DNA of the CDR3: TGTGCCAGCAGTGAAGGGGGGTATGACACCGGGGAGCTGTTTTTT.

The chain carries TRBV2 and TRBJ2-1; perhaps TRBD2 as D (6 bases). The germline V and J ends were trimmed by 6 bases and 6 bases, with 9 bases remaining between them. CDR3 size: 12 residues. Germline V gene sequence: CDR1 SNHLY, CDR2 FYNNEI. The CDR3 reads CASSRDSNEQFF. CDR3 in DNA: TGTGCCAGCAGCCGGGACTCCAATGAGCAGTTCTTC.

The chain carries TRBV6-5 and TRBJ1-4, with unresolved D. Germline CDR1 reads MNHEY; CDR2 reads SVGAGI. Trimming shortened V by 2 bases and J by 10 bases, and 14 bases separated the two germline ends. CDR3 length equals 14 residues. CDR3 sequence reads: CASSYLTRGLKLFF. In DNA form, the CDR3 reads TGTGCCAGCAGTTACCTGACGCGCGGTCTAAAACTGTTTTTT.